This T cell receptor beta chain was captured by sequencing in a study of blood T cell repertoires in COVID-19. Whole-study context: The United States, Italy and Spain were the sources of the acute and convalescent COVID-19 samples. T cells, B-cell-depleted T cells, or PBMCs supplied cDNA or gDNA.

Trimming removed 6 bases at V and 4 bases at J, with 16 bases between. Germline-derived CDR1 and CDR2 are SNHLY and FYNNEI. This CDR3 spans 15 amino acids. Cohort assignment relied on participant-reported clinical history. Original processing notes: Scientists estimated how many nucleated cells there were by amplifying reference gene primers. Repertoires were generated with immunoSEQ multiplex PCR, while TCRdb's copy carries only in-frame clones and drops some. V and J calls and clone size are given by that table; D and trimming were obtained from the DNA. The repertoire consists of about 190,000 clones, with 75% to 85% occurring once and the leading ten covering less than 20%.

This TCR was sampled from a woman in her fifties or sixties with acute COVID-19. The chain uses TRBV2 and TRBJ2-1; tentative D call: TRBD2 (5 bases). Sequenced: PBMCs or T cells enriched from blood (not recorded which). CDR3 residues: CASREELLVYNEQFF. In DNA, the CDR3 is TGTGCCAGCAGGGAGGAGTTATTAGTTTACAATGAGCAGTTCTTC.